The sequence of this TCR beta chain was determined in a study of CD8+ T cells in alopecia areata. Following extraction, RNA underwent reverse transcription to cDNA, which served as the sequencing template. Clones were sequenced by immunoSEQ multiplex PCR, and TCRdb holds only the in-frame ones, with some missing. This sample has 130,000 or so clones, with about 85% found just once. Treatment: oral pan-JAK inhibitor, 5-10 mg twice daily. The CDR3 runs 13 residues. Germline assignment: CDR1 SGHAT and CDR2 FQNNGV. Trimming stripped 1 base from V and 11 bases from J, with 9 bases between. The sequencing here drew on CD8+ T cells sorted from blood, taken at week 4, from a patient treated with tofacitinib. This TCR was sampled from a human donor with alopecia areata. V and J are TRBV11-2 and TRBJ1-6; weak D call: TRBD1 (5 bases). CDR3 in amino acids: CASSLGGGAPLHF. The DNA of the CDR3 is TGTGCCAGCAGCTTAGGTGGGGGGGCACCCCTCCACTTT.